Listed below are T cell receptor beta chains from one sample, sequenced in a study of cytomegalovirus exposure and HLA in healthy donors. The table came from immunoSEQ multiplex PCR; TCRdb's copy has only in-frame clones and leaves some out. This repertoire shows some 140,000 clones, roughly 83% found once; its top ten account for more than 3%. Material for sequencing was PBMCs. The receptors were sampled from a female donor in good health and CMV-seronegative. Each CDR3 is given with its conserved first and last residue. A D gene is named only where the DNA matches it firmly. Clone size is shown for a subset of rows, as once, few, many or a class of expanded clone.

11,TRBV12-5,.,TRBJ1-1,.,TGTGCTAGTGGCATCAACACTGAAGCTTTCTTT,CASGINTEAFF
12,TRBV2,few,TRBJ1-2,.,TGTGCCAGCATAGCGCAGGCCTATGGCTACACCTTC,CASIAQAYGYTF
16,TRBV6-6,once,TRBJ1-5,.,TGTGCCAGCAGTTACCCCCCGGGGGTGAGCAATCAGCCCCAGCATTTT,CASSYPPGVSNQPQHF
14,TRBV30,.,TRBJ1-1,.,TGTGCCTGGAGTACGGGGTTTCCGAACACTGAAGCTTTCTTT,CAWSTGFPNTEAFF
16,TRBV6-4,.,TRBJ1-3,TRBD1,TGTGCCAGCAGTGGGACAGGGGGCTCACTCGGAAACACCATATATTTT,CASSGTGGSLGNTIYF
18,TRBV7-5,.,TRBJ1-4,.,TGTGTCAGAAGCTTAAGGACAGCTAATTTTGCAACTAATGAAAAACTGTTTTTT,CVRSLRTANFATNEKLFF
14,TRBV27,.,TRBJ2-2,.,TGTGCCAGCAGTATTTTCTATAACACCGGGGAGCTGTTTTTT,CASSIFYNTGELFF
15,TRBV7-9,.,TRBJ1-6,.,TGTGCCAGCAGCTGGGGGGACTGGGGCGATTCACCCCTCCACTTT,CASSWGDWGDSPLHF
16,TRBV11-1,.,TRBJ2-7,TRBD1,TGTGCCAGCAGCTCCCTCCGGGACAGGGCGACCTACGAGCAGTACTTC,CASSSLRDRATYEQYF
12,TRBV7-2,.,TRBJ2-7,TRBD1,TGTGCCAGCAGTTTTGACAGGGGCGAGCAGTACTTC,CASSFDRGEQYF
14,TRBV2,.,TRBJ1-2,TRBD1,TGTGCCAGCAGTGTGGGACAGGGGGCTGTTGGCTACACCTTC,CASSVGQGAVGYTF
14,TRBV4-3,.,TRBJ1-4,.,TGCGCCAGCAGCCAAGGGCAGGAAAATGAAAAACTGTTTTTT,CASSQGQENEKLFF
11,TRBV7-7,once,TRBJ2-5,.,TGTGCTAGCAGCCGCGGGGAGACCCAGTACTTC,CASSRGETQYF
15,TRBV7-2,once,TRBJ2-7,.,TGTGCCAGCAGCTTAGTGGGGAGGAGCCCCTACGAGCAGTACTTC,CASSLVGRSPYEQYF